The 26 T cell receptor beta chains below were found in one sample sequenced in a study of OX40 agonist ivuxolimab in advanced cancers. The repertoire was sequenced with immunoSEQ multiplex PCR; TCRdb's copy has only in-frame clones and lacks some. Of about 17,000 clones in the sample, approximately 92% were seen once. This specimen was CD4+ or CD8+ T cells sorted from blood, taken in a trial of the OX40 agonist ivuxolimab. The source of these receptors is an adult with an advanced solid tumor such as melanoma, head and neck, liver or kidney cancer.

This chain links TRBV6-6 with TRBJ2-1; D unclear. This CDR3 has 12 amino acids. CDR1 is MNHNY, CDR2 SVGAGI, per germline (reference sequence). Trimming took 9 bases from V and 6 from J, leaving 12 bases between them. CDR3 residues: CASLYRGNEQFF. CDR3 DNA sequence: TGTGCCAGTCTATATAGAGGCAATGAGCAGTTCTTC.

This clone was recorded a few times. The rearrangement uses TRBV18 and TRBJ2-7; D gene uncertain. The CDR3 sequence is 14 residues long. Per germline, CDR1 KGHSH and CDR2 LQKENI. Trimming removed 1 base at V and 0 bases at J, with 7 bases between. CDR3 DNA sequence: TGTGCCAGCTCACCACGGCCTTACTCCTACGAGCAGTACTTC. Translation gives CASSPRPYSYEQYF. Combining the CDR3 with reference TRBV18 and TRBJ2-7 gives the whole variable domain NAGVMQNPRHLVRRRGQEARLRCSPMKGHSHVYWYRQLPEEGLKFMVYLQKENIIDESGMPKERFSAEFPKEGPSILRIQQVVRGDSAAYFCASSPRPYSYEQYFGPGTRLTVT.

This chain joins TRBV11-3 and TRBJ2-1, with TRBD2 identical over 14 bases. CDR1 and CDR2 (germline): SGHNT, YENEEA. The CDR3 contains 16 residues. With 5 bases clipped from V and 8 bases from J, the junction kept 8 bases outside the gene matches. The CDR3 region is CASSTGTSGRGDEQFF. The CDR3 DNA reads as TGTGCCAGCAGCACTGGGACTAGCGGGAGAGGTGATGAGCAGTTCTTC. Full variable domain (rest looked up from reference TRBV11-3 and TRBJ2-1): EAGVVQSPRYKIIEKKQPVAFWCNPISGHNTLYWYLQNLGQGPELLIRYENEEAVDDSQLPKDRFSAERLKGVDSTLKIQPAELGDSAVYLCASSTGTSGRGDEQFFGPGTRLTVL.

The V and J genes are TRBV28 and TRBJ1-4; D perhaps matches TRBD1 (5 bases). There are 16 residues in the CDR3. V was shortened by 5 bases and J by 6 bases, with 19 bases between the two germline ends. Germline V gives CDR1 MDHEN, CDR2 SYDVKM. Here the CDR3 reads CASSRRGEKVDEKLFF. CDR3 coding DNA: TGTGCCAGCAGTCGCCGAGGGGAAAAGGTTGATGAAAAACTGTTTTTT.

This chain uses TRBV5-5 with TRBJ1-2; tentative D call: TRBD1 (5 bases). V was shortened by 4 bases and J by 4 bases, with 11 bases between the two germline ends. CDR3 length: 13 residues. Germline V gene data show CDR1 as SGHKS and CDR2 as YYEKEE (reference sequence). Here the CDR3 DNA reads TGTGCCAGCAGCCCAGGGATTTCCTATGGCTACACCTTC. Amino acids: CASSPGISYGYTF.

The rearrangement links TRBV28 to TRBJ1-5; D perhaps matches TRBD1 (6 bases). Germline V gives CDR1 MDHEN, CDR2 SYDVKM. CDR3 length: 17 residues. Trimming stripped 0 bases from V and 4 bases from J, with 16 bases between. The CDR3 DNA reads as TGTGCCAGCAGTTTATGGGGGGGGCTGTCGACAAATCAGCCCCAGCATTTT. It codes for CASSLWGGLSTNQPQHF.

The rearrangement uses TRBV9 and TRBJ1-5; D remains unclear. The V gene's germline CDR1 is SGDLS and CDR2 YYNGEE. The CDR3 contains 15 residues. V shed 0 bases and J shed 8 bases, with 15 bases lying between them. The CDR3 nucleotides read TGTGCCAGCAGCGTAGCGGGAGTCGAGGGAGAGCCCCAGCATTTT. Residues: CASSVAGVEGEPQHF.

This chain links TRBV5-4 with TRBJ2-5; no definite D call. V was shortened by 7 bases and J by 1 base, with 8 bases between the two germline ends. In germline, CDR1 is SGHNT, CDR2 YYREEE (reference sequence). This CDR3 is 12 amino acids long. CDR3 protein: CASAPSQETQYF. CDR3 sequence (DNA): TGTGCCAGCGCCCCCTCCCAAGAGACCCAGTACTTC.

This clone is a singleton in its sample. The genes are TRBV27 and TRBJ2-3, with 7 bases identical to TRBD2. The germline CDR1 and CDR2 sequences are MNHEY and SMNVEV (reference sequence). CDR3 size: 15 residues. V lost 1 base to trimming and J lost 4 bases; unmatched junction nucleotides: 5. The CDR3 DNA sequence: TGTGCCAGCAGTTTATATAGCGGGCAATCAGATACGCAGTATTTT. This translates into CASSLYSGQSDTQYF.

The chain links TRBV29-1 to TRBJ2-5; maybe TRBD2 (5 bases). Per germline, CDR1 SQVTM and CDR2 ANQGSEA. The CDR3 consists of 12 residues. The V end was cut by 7 bases, the J end by 5 bases, with 14 bases between. CDR3 coding DNA: TGCAGCGGGGAGCGCCGAGGGGAGACCCAGTACTTC. Translated: CSGERRGETQYF.

This clone showed up just once. This sequence joins TRBV7-9 and TRBJ2-5; tentatively, D is TRBD1 or TRBD2 (5 bases each). Trimming took off 0 bases at V and 4 bases at J, with 12 bases between the two ends. In germline, CDR1 is SEHNR, CDR2 FQNEAQ (reference sequence). The length of the CDR3 is 15 residues. CDR3 sequence (DNA): TGTGCCAGCAGCTTAGCCGGGACCATGGCAGAGACCCAGTACTTC. Translated, it gives CASSLAGTMAETQYF. The whole variable domain, remainder taken from reference TRBV7-9 and TRBJ2-5, is DTGVSQNPRHKITKRGQNVTFRCDPISEHNRLYWYRQTLGQGPEFLTYFQNEAQLEKSRLLSDRFSAERPKGSFSTLEIQRTEQGDSAMYLCASSLAGTMAETQYFGPGTRLLVL.

V is TRBV18 and J is TRBJ2-1; D gene unclear. The germline gives CDR1 KGHSH, CDR2 LQKENI. There are 13 residues in the CDR3. Trimming removed 3 bases from V and 3 bases from J, with 6 bases in between. CDR3 in DNA: TGTGCCAGCTCACCCAATAACTACAATGAGCAGTTCTTC. Translating it yields CASSPNNYNEQFF.

The gene calls are TRBV11-3 and TRBJ2-1; 14 bases match TRBD2. The CDR3 sequence is 17 residues long. V dropped 5 bases and J dropped 9; count of bases not matched to a gene: 12. Germline lookup yields CDR1 SGHNT and CDR2 YENEEA. CDR3 coding DNA: TGTGCCAGCAGCACACCGGGACTAGCGGGAGTTAGGGGTGAGCAGTTCTTC. The encoded protein is CASSTPGLAGVRGEQFF.

The chain carries TRBV6-5 and TRBJ1-3; D gene unclear. CDR3 length: 15 amino acids. Deletions cut 2 bases from V and 0 bases from J, with 8 bases between. Germline V gene lookup returns CDR1 MNHEY and CDR2 SVGAGI. In nucleotides, the CDR3 is TGTGCCAGCAGTTACACGCCCAGCTCTGGAAACACCATATATTTT. It specifies CASSYTPSSGNTIYF.

The gene calls are TRBV4-1 and TRBJ2-5; D call uncertain. The CDR3 extends over 15 amino acids. With 0 bases removed from V and 2 bases from J, the gap between germline ends came to 10 bases. The V gene's germline CDR1 is MGHRA and CDR2 YSYEKL. CDR3 sequence reads: CASSQDSAGQETQYF. CDR3 nucleotides: TGCGCCAGCAGCCAAGATTCGGCCGGTCAAGAGACCCAGTACTTC.

This clone has only one observation. The V call is TRBV10-3, the J call TRBJ2-7; possible D gene TRBD2, 6 bases. This CDR3 has 15 residues. Germline V gives CDR1 ENHRY, CDR2 SYGVKD. V lost 0 bases to trimming and J lost 3 bases, with 12 bases between them. CDR3 DNA: TGTGCCATCAGTGAGTCCCCGGGGGACGGCTACGAGCAGTACTTC. Translating it yields CAISESPGDGYEQYF.

With respect to this clone: The germline gene is not matched at one end of the junction; a read error may be the cause. This chain connects TRBV7-9 to TRBJ2-3; TRBD1 or TRBD2 may be the D gene (5 bases each). Germline assignment: CDR1 SEHNR and CDR2 FQNEAQ (reference sequence). The CDR3 runs to 17 residues. As DNA, the CDR3 is TGTGCCAGCAGTTTAGGATTTGAGGGACGGCGCCCCCCGGGACGGTATTTT. It is translated as CASSLGFEGRRPPGRYF.

The CDR3 sequence: CASSGIAEGSYEQYF. CDR3 DNA sequence: TGCGCCAGCTCTGGGATAGCGGAGGGCTCCTACGAGCAGTACTTC. J is TRBJ2-7 and V is TRBV10-2; D might be TRBD2 (6 bases). The CDR3 length is 15 residues. With 8 bases removed from V and 0 bases from J, the gap between germline ends came to 17 bases. Germline V lookup: CDR1 WSHSY, CDR2 SAAADI.

The chain recombines TRBV7-9 with TRBJ1-1; no definite D call. V was pared by 1 base and J by 1 base, with 16 bases between. CDR3 length: 17 residues. Germline lookup yields CDR1 SEHNR and CDR2 FQNEAQ (reference sequence). In nucleotides, the CDR3 is TGTGCCAGCAGCTTAGGTCTACGACTTTTGAGGAACACTGAAGCTTTCTTT. Protein sequence: CASSLGLRLLRNTEAFF.

J is TRBJ2-1 and V is TRBV27; D possibly corresponds to TRBD2 (5 bases). V shed 0 bases and J shed 3 bases, with 12 bases lying between them. The germline V gene has CDR1 MNHEY and CDR2 SMNVEV (reference sequence). The CDR3 covers 16 residues. The CDR3 DNA sequence: TGTGCCAGCAGTTTATCAGCCGGGGAGAGCTACAATGAGCAGTTCTTC. Its protein product is CASSLSAGESYNEQFF.

The rearrangement uses TRBV6-1 and TRBJ1-2, with 7 nucleotides matching TRBD1. The CDR3 covers 15 residues. CDR1 MNHNS and CDR2 SASEGT come from the germline V gene. After removal of 8 bases from V and 6 bases from J, the junction contained 15 bases not matched to a gene. DNA for the CDR3: TGTGCCAGCGGTGCATCGAGTGTAGGGGGCAATGGCTACACCTTC. Protein sequence: CASGASSVGGNGYTF.

The chain is built from TRBV5-1 and TRBJ2-6, with 8 nucleotides matching TRBD2. The CDR3 loop spans 17 amino acids. The V segment lost 0 bases and the J segment 2 bases; nucleotides outside the gene matches: 4. Germline CDR1 is SGHRS and CDR2 is YFSETQ. In DNA, the CDR3 is TGCGCCAGCAGCTTGGTAGCGGGGTTCGCTGGGGCCAACGTCCTGACTTTC. Its translation is CASSLVAGFAGANVLTF.

This clone was detected a few times. In DNA, the CDR3 is TGTGCCAGTAGCCTTCGACCGGACGGATACTACGAGCAGTACTTC. It is translated as CASSLRPDGYYEQYF. The chain recombines TRBV19 with TRBJ2-7, with D uncertain. The CDR3 has 15 residues. CDR1 and CDR2 from the germline V gene are LNHDA and SQIVND (reference sequence). Trimming cost V 6 bases and J 3 bases, with 18 bases left between them.

The chain is built from TRBV5-4 and TRBJ2-7; D call uncertain. Germline CDR1 is SGHNT and CDR2 is YYREEE (reference sequence). V was pared by 4 bases and J by 0 bases, with 14 bases between. The CDR3 runs to 15 residues. The CDR3 DNA sequence: TGTGCCAGCAGCCTTCCTGAGGAGAGCTCCTACGAGCAGTACTTC. Translated, it gives CASSLPEESSYEQYF.

The chain links TRBV1 to TRBJ2-3. TRBV1 corresponds to a pseudogene. The CDR3 is made up of 16 amino acids. As DNA, the CDR3 is TGCACCAGCAGCCAAGAGGGACGGGCTAGCACAGATACGCAGTATTTT. Its translation: CTSSQEGRASTDTQYF.

The chain links TRBV18 to TRBJ2-7; maybe TRBD2 (5 bases). V was clipped by 4 bases and J by 0 bases, with 13 bases between them. The germline V gene has CDR1 KGHSH and CDR2 LQKENI. The CDR3 runs to 15 residues. CDR3 sequence: CASSHPEAGSYEQYF. The CDR3 DNA reads TGTGCCAGCTCACATCCGGAGGCGGGCTCCTACGAGCAGTACTTC.